Listed here are 13 T cell receptor beta chains from one sample, sequenced in a study of PD-L1 blockade in urothelial cancer. Specified time point: peripheral blood 6 weeks after treatment start. The data were produced by immunoSEQ multiplex PCR, yet TCRdb's version contains in-frame clones alone and is incomplete. The table shows roughly 45,000 clones, with 80% to 90% occurring only once. This sample comprised PBMCs, obtained around atezolizumab (anti-PD-L1) treatment. The receptor source for this set is a man between 65 and 85 years old with urothelial cancer.

J is TRBJ2-2 and V is TRBV9, with D tentatively TRBD1 (5 bases). Trimming removed 0 bases from V and 0 bases from J, with 9 bases in between. The CDR3 has 16 residues. The germline V gene has CDR1 SGDLS and CDR2 YYNGEE. This CDR3 reads CASSVAPGTNTGELFF. The CDR3 DNA is TGTGCCAGCAGCGTAGCCCCAGGGACGAACACCGGGGAGCTGTTTTTT.

The gene calls are TRBV18 and TRBJ1-1; 8 nucleotides align to TRBD1. Germline assignment: CDR1 KGHSH and CDR2 LQKENI. With V trimmed by 3 bases and J by 0 bases, 9 bases remained unmatched. The CDR3 totals 17 residues. CDR3 amino acids: CASSPPRQGRVNTEAFF. The CDR3 nucleotides read TGTGCCAGCTCACCCCCTAGACAGGGGCGGGTGAACACTGAAGCTTTCTTT.

V and J are TRBV5-1 and TRBJ2-7; 7 bases are a match to TRBD1. Germline V gene lookup returns CDR1 SGHRS and CDR2 YFSETQ. The V gene end was trimmed by 5 bases and the J gene end by 3 bases; junction bases not matched to a gene: 5. The CDR3 loop spans 13 amino acids. This CDR3 reads CASSSGQVYEQYF. The CDR3 DNA sequence: TGCGCCAGCAGTTCCGGACAGGTCTACGAGCAGTACTTC.

This clone was found once. This chain connects TRBV4-1 to TRBJ2-1; the match to TRBD2 covers 8 bases. Trimming took 8 bases from V and 7 from J; bases not matched to a gene: 10. Looked up from germline, CDR1 is MGHRA and CDR2 is YSYEKL. The CDR3 consists of 14 residues. The CDR3 here is CASWPGLGGNEQFF. The CDR3 DNA follows: TGCGCCAGCTGGCCGGGACTAGGGGGGAATGAGCAGTTCTTC.

The J gene is TRBJ2-2, the V gene TRBV9; 10 nucleotides agree with TRBD2. The CDR3 loop spans 17 amino acids. Germline CDR1 is SGDLS and CDR2 is YYNGEE. With V trimmed by 0 bases and J by 1 base, 3 bases remained unmatched. This CDR3 is CASSVDGLAENTGELFF. The CDR3 DNA reads as TGTGCCAGCAGCGTAGATGGACTAGCGGAGAACACCGGGGAGCTGTTTTTT.

In its sample, this clone was seen once. The chain employs TRBV6-5 and TRBJ2-2, with 7 nucleotides matching TRBD1. Germline CDR1 and CDR2: MNHEY and SVGAGI. The CDR3 length is 15 residues. V was clipped by 3 bases and J by 4 bases; unmatched bases: 5. The DNA of the CDR3 is TGTGCCAGCAGTTATTTCGACAGGGTCACCGGGGAGCTGTTTTTT. Translation: CASSYFDRVTGELFF.

The rearrangement uses TRBV25-1 and TRBJ1-2; 8 bases match TRBD1. V shed 2 bases, J shed 4 bases, and the junction held 9 bases outside the gene matches. In germline, CDR1 is MGHDK, CDR2 SYGVNS. The CDR3 contains 16 residues. The CDR3 DNA follows: TGTGCCAGCAGTGAAGGGGGGACAGGCGGCTCCTATGGCTACACCTTC. Residues: CASSEGGTGGSYGYTF.

Notes on this clone: A read error may account for a junction end that differs from germline. V gene TRBV7-7 combines with J gene TRBJ2-3, with 9 bases identical to TRBD1. The CDR3 length is 18 residues. Germline lookup yields CDR1 SSHAT and CDR2 FNYEAQ (reference sequence). The CDR3 is CASSPRTGVGSGRDTQYF. The CDR3 nucleotides are TGTGCTAGCAGCCCCCGGACAGGGGTGGGTAGCGGCAGAGATACGCAGTATTTT.

This chain links TRBV2 with TRBJ2-7; D unclear. Germline V gives CDR1 SNHLY, CDR2 FYNNEI. With 6 bases removed from V and 3 bases from J, the gap between germline ends came to 12 bases. The CDR3 is 13 residues long. This chain's CDR3 is CASSQEIIYEQYF. CDR3 nucleotides: TGTGCCAGCAGCCAGGAAATAATCTACGAGCAGTACTTC. Based on the CDR3 plus reference TRBV2 and TRBJ2-7, the full variable domain is EPEVTQTPSHQVTQMGQEVILRCVPISNHLYFYWYRQILGQKVEFLVSFYNNEISEKSEIFDDQFSVERPDGSNFTLKIRSTKLEDSAMYFCASSQEIIYEQYFGPGTRLTVT.

This clone was counted a single time. The chain links TRBV5-1 to TRBJ2-1, with TRBD2 matching over 12 bases. The CDR3 has 18 residues. The V gene's germline CDR1 is SGHRS and CDR2 YFSETQ. V was clipped by 4 bases and J by 6 bases; unmatched bases: 14. This CDR3 is CASSPLLAGGPGGNEQFF. CDR3 bases: TGCGCCAGCAGCCCCCTGCTAGCGGGAGGGCCGGGGGGCAATGAGCAGTTCTTC.

The rearrangement uses TRBV7-2 and TRBJ2-6; D is ambiguous. The CDR3 covers 18 residues. Germline CDR1 SGHTA, CDR2 FQGNSA. Trimming cost V 2 bases and J 0 bases, with 14 bases left between them. The CDR3: CASSLIAATPSGANVLTF. DNA of the CDR3: TGTGCCAGCAGCTTAATCGCGGCAACCCCCTCTGGGGCCAACGTCCTGACTTTC.

The V call is TRBV12-5, the J call TRBJ1-1; no firm D call. Germline V gene lookup returns CDR1 LGHNT and CDR2 FRNRAP. The CDR3 is 13 amino acids. Deletions cut 3 bases from V and 1 base from J, with 6 bases between. The CDR3 DNA reads as TGTGCTAGTGGTTTACGGGGGAACACTGAAGCTTTCTTT. This encodes CASGLRGNTEAFF.

The chain combines TRBV28 with TRBJ1-5; TRBD1 agrees at 9 bases. Germline assignment: CDR1 MDHEN and CDR2 SYDVKM. J lost 3 bases, V lost 7 bases, and 10 bases had no gene match. CDR3 length: 16 amino acids. In DNA, the CDR3 is TGTGCCAGCAACCAACCCGGGACAGGGACCAATCAGCCCCAGCATTTT. This encodes CASNQPGTGTNQPQHF. Using reference TRBV28 and TRBJ1-5 for the parts outside the CDR3, the full variable domain is DVKVTQSSRYLVKRTGEKVFLECVQDMDHENMFWYRQDPGLGLRLIYFSYDVKMKEKGDIPEGYSVSREKKERFSLILESASTNQTSMYLCASNQPGTGTNQPQHFGDGTRLSIL.